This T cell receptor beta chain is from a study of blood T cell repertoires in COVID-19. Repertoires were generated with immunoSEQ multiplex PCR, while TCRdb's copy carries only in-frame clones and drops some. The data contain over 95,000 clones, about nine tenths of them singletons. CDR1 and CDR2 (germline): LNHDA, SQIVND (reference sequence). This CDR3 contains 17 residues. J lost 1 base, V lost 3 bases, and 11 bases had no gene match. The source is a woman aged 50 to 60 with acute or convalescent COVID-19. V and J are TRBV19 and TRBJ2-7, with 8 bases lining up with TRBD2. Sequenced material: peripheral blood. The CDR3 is CASSIRPGLGVSYEQYF. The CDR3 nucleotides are TGTGCCAGTAGTATCCGACCGGGACTAGGAGTGTCCTACGAGCAGTACTTC.